One and the same sample provided the 29 T cell receptor beta chains below, sequenced in a study of cytomegalovirus exposure and HLA in healthy donors. 13 Jbeta primers and 60 Vbeta primers were used for the PCR. The repertoire was sequenced with immunoSEQ multiplex PCR; TCRdb's copy has only in-frame clones and lacks some. Among about 140,000 clones listed, 70% to 90% were seen once. The sample taken for sequencing was PBMCs. Every receptor here comes from a man aged 45-60 years in good health and CMV-seronegative.

J is TRBJ1-5 and V is TRBV6-5, with 11 nucleotides matching TRBD1. V lost 7 bases and J lost 6; bases outside the gene matches: 5. Germline V gives CDR1 MNHEY, CDR2 SVGAGI. The CDR3 is 14 amino acids. The CDR3 here is CASKGGTGGQPQHF. The CDR3 DNA sequence: TGTGCCAGCAAAGGAGGGACAGGGGGTCAGCCCCAGCATTTT.

Concerning this clone: In the same sample, other DNA sequences code for this CDR3. The chain couples TRBV20-1 to TRBJ2-1; possibly TRBD1 for D (6 bases). Germline V lookup: CDR1 DFQATT, CDR2 SNEGSKA (reference sequence). There are 11 residues in the CDR3. The V end was cut by 3 bases, the J end by 6 bases, with 6 bases between. As DNA, the CDR3 is TGCAGTGCTAGCAGGGGCAATGAGCAGTTCTTC. The encoded protein is CSASRGNEQFF.

This rearrangement joins TRBV5-6 to TRBJ1-4; 9 positions match TRBD1. The length of the CDR3 is 15 residues. In germline, CDR1 is SGHDT, CDR2 YYEEEE. The V gene end was trimmed by 4 bases and the J gene end by 7 bases; junction bases not matched to a gene: 8. CDR3 DNA sequence: TGTGCCAGCAGCCAACAGGGGGCGGTTGGTGAAAAACTGTTTTTT. Translated, it gives CASSQQGAVGEKLFF.

This rearrangement joins TRBV6-1 to TRBJ2-7, with TRBD1 as a possible D gene (6 bases). V was shortened by 2 bases and J by 4 bases, with 15 bases between the two germline ends. Germline lookup yields CDR1 MNHNS and CDR2 SASEGT. CDR3 length equals 15 residues. The CDR3 is CASSESPSQGYEQYF. In nucleotides, the CDR3 is TGTGCCAGCAGTGAATCCCCGTCCCAGGGGTACGAGCAGTACTTC.

This clone was observed a single time. The V call is TRBV6-5, the J call TRBJ1-3, with a weak D call TRBD1 (6 bases). Looked up from germline, CDR1 is MNHEY and CDR2 is SVGAGI. Trimming took off 2 bases at V and 4 bases at J, with 15 bases between the two ends. The CDR3 has 16 residues. CDR3 residues: CASSYGGEGSGNTIYF. The CDR3 bases are TGTGCCAGCAGTTACGGGGGCGAAGGATCGGGAAACACCATATATTTT.

The table lists this clone with a few counts. V usage is TRBV7-9 and J usage is TRBJ1-1; tentatively, D is TRBD1 (6 bases). Germline lookup yields CDR1 SEHNR and CDR2 FQNEAQ (reference sequence). The length of the CDR3 is 14 residues. The ends were cut back, 5 bases at V and 1 base at J, with 11 bases in the middle. In nucleotides, the CDR3 is TGTGCCAGCAGCCTCGGGACACAGAACACTGAAGCTTTCTTT. Translated: CASSLGTQNTEAFF.

The rearrangement uses TRBV5-1 and TRBJ2-5, with 7 bases that match TRBD2. The CDR3 is made up of 15 amino acids. Trimming at V came to 0 bases and at J to 5 bases, leaving 7 bases not matched to a gene. The V gene's germline CDR1 is SGHRS and CDR2 YFSETQ. CDR3: CASSLGLAEKETQYF. In nucleotides, the CDR3 is TGCGCCAGCAGCTTGGGTCTAGCGGAAAAGGAGACCCAGTACTTC.

The chain couples TRBV5-4 to TRBJ2-2; D is unresolved. The germline V and J ends were trimmed by 4 bases and 6 bases, with 16 bases remaining between them. The CDR3 has 15 residues. CDR1 and CDR2 (germline): SGHNT, YYREEE (reference sequence). The CDR3 coding sequence is TGTGCCAGCAGCCGAGGTGGATCTGCGGCCGGGGAGCTGTTTTTT. It yields the protein CASSRGGSAAGELFF.

The chain uses TRBV5-1 and TRBJ1-1; 9 nucleotides agree with TRBD1. This CDR3 has 15 amino acids. Germline V gene sequence: CDR1 SGHRS, CDR2 YFSETQ. Germline trimming cut 4 bases from V and 0 bases from J; bases unmatched to any gene: 4. The CDR3 DNA follows: TGCGCCAGCAGCAGGGACAGGGCAATGAACACTGAAGCTTTCTTT. Residues: CASSRDRAMNTEAFF.

This sequence joins TRBV5-1 and TRBJ1-1; D may be TRBD1 (5 bases). The CDR3 loop spans 15 amino acids. Germline V gene lookup returns CDR1 SGHRS and CDR2 YFSETQ. V was cut by 5 bases and J by 3 bases, with 17 bases left in between. The CDR3: CASSPGRGGDTEAFF. DNA of the CDR3: TGCGCCAGCAGTCCGGGACGGGGGGGAGACACTGAAGCTTTCTTT.

The chain carries TRBV5-5 and TRBJ1-5; 8 bases agree with TRBD1. The CDR3 spans 16 residues. Per the germline V gene, CDR1 is SGHKS and CDR2 is YYEKEE (reference sequence). Losses at the gene ends were 3 bases for V and 0 bases for J; bases not matched to a gene: 5. The CDR3 spells CASSSLQGVSNQPQHF. The CDR3, as DNA: TGTGCCAGCAGCTCGCTACAGGGGGTTAGCAATCAGCCCCAGCATTTT. The entire variable domain, with the rest obtained from reference TRBV5-5 and TRBJ1-5, is as follows: DAGVTQSPTHLIKTRGQQVTLRCSPISGHKSVSWYQQVLGQGPQFIFQYYEKEERGRGNFPDRFSARQFPNYSSELNVNALLLGDSALYLCASSSLQGVSNQPQHFGDGTRLSIL.

This clone was counted between two and nine times. The chain is built from TRBV6-6 and TRBJ1-6, with TRBD1 matching over 9 bases. Germline V gene sequence: CDR1 MNHNY, CDR2 SVGAGI (reference sequence). The CDR3 totals 16 residues. Germline trimming cut 6 bases from V and 8 bases from J; bases unmatched to any gene: 11. The CDR3 nucleotides are TGTGCCAGCAGGCGGGCGTTGACAGGGGGAGATTCACCCCTCCACTTT. The encoded protein is CASRRALTGGDSPLHF.

The chain carries TRBV5-1 and TRBJ1-2; 7 positions agree with TRBD1. J gave up 7 bases and V 6 bases, and 12 bases lay outside the gene matches. This CDR3 has 14 residues. Germline CDR1 SGHRS, CDR2 YFSETQ. CDR3 protein: CASNPGQSSAGYTF. The CDR3 region has the DNA TGCGCCAGCAACCCGGGACAGTCTTCGGCTGGCTACACCTTC.

The rearrangement links TRBV11-3 to TRBJ2-5, with 10 bases aligning to TRBD1. The CDR3 length is 16 residues. The V gene end was trimmed by 5 bases and the J gene end by 5 bases; junction bases not matched to a gene: 11. Germline values: CDR1 SGHNT, CDR2 YENEEA. The CDR3 nucleotides read TGTGCCAGCAGCCTAGGGACAGGGGAGAGGGGCGAGACCCAGTACTTC. The encoded protein is CASSLGTGERGETQYF.

CDR3 sequence: CASSLRSEYSNQPQHF. The DNA of the CDR3 is TGTGCCAGCAGCTTAAGGTCGGAGTATAGCAATCAGCCCCAGCATTTT. The chain links TRBV7-3 to TRBJ1-5; D gene uncertain. Deletions cut 1 base from V and 0 bases from J, with 10 bases between. CDR3 size: 16 residues. CDR1 and CDR2 (germline): SGHTA, FQGTGA.

The chain is built from TRBV19 and TRBJ1-2; D gene uncertain. V was trimmed by 3 bases and J by 1 base, leaving 9 bases between them. The CDR3 covers 14 residues. The germline V gene encodes CDR1 LNHDA and CDR2 SQIVND (reference sequence). The CDR3 region is CASSMSRINYGYTF. CDR3 nucleotides: TGTGCCAGTAGTATGAGCAGGATTAACTATGGCTACACCTTC.

This chain uses TRBV7-2 with TRBJ2-4; 7 nucleotides agree with TRBD1. The CDR3 length is 19 residues. The germline V gene has CDR1 SGHTA and CDR2 FQGNSA. V lost 6 bases to trimming and J lost 0 bases; unmatched junction nucleotides: 17. CDR3 region: CASSKKGQRVDLAKNIQYF. CDR3 DNA sequence: TGTGCCAGCAGTAAAAAGGGACAGCGAGTAGACTTAGCCAAAAACATTCAGTACTTC.

This rearrangement joins TRBV28 to TRBJ2-7, with 7 bases matching TRBD2. V lost 5 bases, J lost 6 bases, and 4 bases stayed unmatched. The CDR3 length is 12 residues. Germline CDR1 reads MDHEN; CDR2 reads SYDVKM. The CDR3 DNA reads TGTGCCAGCAGTCCTGCTAGCGGCGAGCAGTACTTC. Its translation is CASSPASGEQYF.

This clone was recorded only once. V gene TRBV5-1 combines with J gene TRBJ2-2; TRBD2 agrees at 12 bases. The trim removed 1 base at V and 4 bases at J, leaving 8 bases unmatched. Germline V gene lookup returns CDR1 SGHRS and CDR2 YFSETQ. This CDR3 has 18 residues. The CDR3 loop is CASSLRLAGGPSTGELFF. The CDR3 bases are TGCGCCAGCAGCTTGAGGCTAGCGGGAGGGCCATCCACCGGGGAGCTGTTTTTT.

V gene TRBV5-8 combines with J gene TRBJ2-7; 7 bases agree with TRBD1. With V trimmed by 0 bases and J by 2 bases, 8 bases remained unmatched. This CDR3 spans 16 amino acids. The germline V gene has CDR1 SGHTS and CDR2 YDEGEE. DNA of the CDR3: TGTGCCAGCAGCTTGGGAACCCGACAGGGAGCCTACGAGCAGTACTTC. Amino acids: CASSLGTRQGAYEQYF.

This chain connects TRBV4-1 to TRBJ1-4; D is uncertain. From germline, CDR1 is MGHRA and CDR2 YSYEKL. The CDR3 runs 15 residues. V was shortened by 0 bases and J by 8 bases, with 13 bases between the two germline ends. CDR3 in DNA: TGCGCCAGCAGCCAAGATTTCGGGGATGGCGAAAAACTGTTTTTT. It specifies CASSQDFGDGEKLFF.

This clone appeared once. The chain links TRBV30 to TRBJ1-2, with TRBD1 as a possible D gene (5 bases). This CDR3 has 14 amino acids. CDR1 is GTSNPN and CDR2 is SVGIG in the germline V gene (reference sequence). The germline V and J ends were trimmed by 3 bases and 8 bases, with 19 bases remaining between them. As DNA, the CDR3 is TGTGCCTGGAGAAACCATCAGGGAAGTGGCGGCTACACCTTC. This translates into CAWRNHQGSGGYTF. Full variable domain (missing parts from reference TRBV30 and TRBJ1-2): SQTIHQWPATLVQPVGSPLSLECTVEGTSNPNLYWYRQAAGRGLQLLFYSVGIGQISSEVPQNLSASRPQDRQFILSSKKLLLSDSGFYLCAWRNHQGSGGYTFGSGTRLTVV.

V is TRBV7-8 and J is TRBJ1-1; weak D call: TRBD1 (6 bases). Germline assignment: CDR1 SGHVS and CDR2 FQNEAQ. The CDR3 spans 12 residues. V lost 3 bases to trimming and J lost 10 bases, with 12 bases between them. The CDR3: CASSLGQGRAFF. DNA for the CDR3: TGTGCCAGCAGCTTGGGTCAGGGGAGAGCTTTCTTT.

The chain couples TRBV14 to TRBJ2-5; 10 bases map to TRBD1. This CDR3 is built from 15 residues. The ends lost 4 bases at V and 3 bases at J; junction bases unmatched: 5. CDR1 SGHDN and CDR2 FVKESK come from the germline V gene. The CDR3 loop reads CASSPWTGGEETQYF. CDR3 coding DNA: TGTGCCAGCAGCCCTTGGACAGGGGGAGAAGAGACCCAGTACTTC.

The chain uses TRBV6-5 and TRBJ1-2; 9 bases map to TRBD1. The CDR3 sequence is 14 residues long. Per the germline V gene, CDR1 is MNHEY and CDR2 is SVGAGI. Trimming cost V 0 bases and J 10 bases; bases outside gene matches: 6. CDR3 amino acids: CASSYSRQGVDYTF. The CDR3 DNA reads TGTGCCAGCAGTTACTCCCGACAGGGGGTAGACTACACCTTC.

The rearrangement joins TRBV27 to TRBJ2-1; the match to TRBD1 covers 9 bases. The ends lost 5 bases at V and 7 bases at J; junction bases unmatched: 15. The germline gives CDR1 MNHEY, CDR2 SMNVEV (reference sequence). CDR3 size: 17 residues. CDR3 region: CASSPTSGWDRANEQFF. For the CDR3, the DNA is TGTGCCAGCAGTCCCACCTCTGGTTGGGACAGGGCGAATGAGCAGTTCTTC.

This clone has just a few counts. In the same sample, other DNA sequences code for this CDR3. In nucleotides, the CDR3 is TGTGCCAGCTCGGGACAGTCCAACACTGAAGCTTTCTTT. Its translation: CASSGQSNTEAFF. This sequence joins TRBV18 and TRBJ1-1; TRBD1 agrees at 7 bases. The length of the CDR3 is 13 residues. Per the germline V gene, CDR1 is KGHSH and CDR2 is LQKENI. Trimming cost V 6 bases and J 2 bases; bases outside gene matches: 3.

This chain connects TRBV2 to TRBJ2-7; D is ambiguous. CDR1 is SNHLY, CDR2 FYNNEI, per germline. The V end was cut by 6 bases, the J end by 3 bases, with 15 bases between. This CDR3 comprises 14 residues. CDR3: CASRYVRGSYEQYF. The CDR3 DNA reads TGTGCCAGCAGGTACGTTAGAGGCAGCTACGAGCAGTACTTC.

The rearrangement uses TRBV11-3 and TRBJ2-5; 7 nucleotides match TRBD2. V was clipped by 4 bases and J by 5 bases; unmatched bases: 10. This CDR3 spans 15 amino acids. Germline loops: CDR1 SGHNT, CDR2 YENEEA. Here the CDR3 reads CASSSRTSVGETQYF. The CDR3 bases are TGTGCCAGCAGCTCAAGAACTAGCGTCGGGGAGACCCAGTACTTC. Looking up the rest from reference TRBV11-3 and TRBJ2-5 gives the full variable domain: EAGVVQSPRYKIIEKKQPVAFWCNPISGHNTLYWYLQNLGQGPELLIRYENEEAVDDSQLPKDRFSAERLKGVDSTLKIQPAELGDSAVYLCASSSRTSVGETQYFGPGTRLLVL.